This T cell receptor beta chain was sequenced for a study of naive and memory T cell subsets. An oligonucleotide containing a UMI was ligated to the 3' end of TCR cDNA. Ligated cDNA underwent four rounds of PCR with nested alpha and beta constant region primers and SP2. In TCRdb, the UMI-ligation and nested PCR reads were re-called with MiXCR into one record per CDR3 protein. The profile shows approximately 30,000 distinct CDR3 sequences, about 5.2% of them singletons. This clonotype has at least ten counts. The specimen sequenced was blood. This clonotype was sampled from an adult in good health.

In nucleotides, the CDR3 is TGCGCCAGCAGCCAAGAGGAGAGAGGCTACGAGCAGTACTTC. This sequence encodes CASSQEERGYEQYF. J is TRBJ2-7 and V is TRBV4-3; D call uncertain. In germline, CDR1 is LGHNA, CDR2 YSLEER. V gave up 0 bases and J gave up 3 bases, with 9 bases separating them. The CDR3 length is 14 residues.